Sequencing of this T cell receptor (beta chain) was carried out in a study of T cell repertoires in cytomegalovirus infection. General study points: Carriers of CMV plus the relevant HLA were identified by cumulative public TCR beta family frequency.

This clonotype came up many times. The antigen is unknown. Via MiXCR, TCRdb re-called the reads, giving one row per CDR3 protein. The top ten clones hold 7% to 9% of a sample with approximately 630,000 distinct CDR3 sequences, 20% to 25% of them seen once. The CDR3 has 15 amino acids. CDR1 is MDHEN and CDR2 is SYDVKM in the germline V gene. V trimming: 6 bases; J trimming: 1 base; junction bases outside the gene matches: 5. Input material: CD8+ T cells from PBMCs. The gene calls are TRBV28 and TRBJ2-1, with TRBD2 matching over 8 bases. The receptor was derived from a human donor in good health (CMV status not recorded). Some clones in this sample may be carry-over from other donors' samples. CDR3 protein: CASRGGGQSYNEQFF. CDR3 nucleotides: TGTGCCAGCAGGGGCGGGGGGCAATCCTACAATGAGCAGTTCTTC. Together with reference TRBV28 and TRBJ2-1, the CDR3 gives the full variable domain: DVKVTQSSRYLVKRTGEKVFLECVQDMDHENMFWYRQDPGLGLRLIYFSYDVKMKEKGDIPEGYSVSREKKERFSLILESASTNQTSMYLCASRGGGQSYNEQFFGPGTRLTVL.